This TCR beta chain was identified in a study of control samples from healthy donors and cancer patients. Only in-frame clones appear in the TCRdb table, and some are missing; sequencing was by immunoSEQ multiplex PCR. The table shows around 100,000 clones, with around 89% occurring only once. The CDR3 contains 15 residues. Germline CDR1 reads MRHNA; CDR2 reads SNTAGT. V gave up 0 bases and J gave up 7 bases; unmatched junction bases: 4. Sequences were obtained from PBMCs. The chain recombines TRBV6-4 with TRBJ2-1, with 9 bases lining up with TRBD1. The receptor was derived from a man in his 60s with lung cancer. This CDR3 reads CASSDSGTGKNEQFF. CDR3 sequence (DNA): TGTGCCAGCAGTGACTCAGGGACAGGGAAAAATGAGCAGTTCTTC.